The 5 T cell receptor beta chains given below trace back to one sample, sequenced in a study of Ad26.COV2.S vaccination and SARS-CoV-2 variants. Assay used: immunoSEQ multiplex PCR; TCRdb lists only in-frame clones, some missing. This table holds approximately 400,000 clones, more than 75% found once. Specified treatment: about 20 received Ad26.COV2.S at low or high dose, single or two shots; 5 received placebo; per-sample allocation not given. Specimens were obtained on day 63 following the first vaccine or placebo injection. This specimen consisted of peripheral blood, obtained in a trial of Ad26.COV2.S vaccine versus placebo. The receptors derive from a person between 18 and 59 years old who received the Ad26.COV2.S COVID-19 vaccine or a placebo.

This clone was seen a handful of times. The chain links TRBV7-9 to TRBJ2-4, with a tentative D call TRBD2 (5 bases). Per the germline V gene, CDR1 is SEHNR and CDR2 is FQNEAQ (reference sequence). Trimming removed 1 base at V and 2 bases at J, with 9 bases between. There are 15 residues in the CDR3. In DNA, the CDR3 is TGTGCCAGCAGCTTAGAAACCGGGACCAAAAACATTCAGTACTTC. As protein: CASSLETGTKNIQYF.

This chain links TRBV12-5 with TRBJ1-1, with TRBD1 identical over 7 bases. This CDR3 has 17 amino acids. Germline V gives CDR1 LGHNT, CDR2 FRNRAP. Trimming at V came to 1 base and at J to 0 bases, leaving 8 bases not matched to a gene. CDR3 nucleotide sequence: TGTGCTAGTGGTTTGGCATACGCAGGGGGAATGAACACTGAAGCTTTCTTT. It codes for CASGLAYAGGMNTEAFF.

The rearrangement links TRBV6-1 to TRBJ2-7, with 8 nucleotides matching TRBD1. The germline V gene encodes CDR1 MNHNS and CDR2 SASEGT. V lost 2 bases and J lost 0; bases outside the gene matches: 12. CDR3 length: 18 residues. CDR3 coding DNA: TGTGCCAGCAGTGAACCCCTCCTTTGGGACAGGAGCTCCTACGAGCAGTACTTC. Translation gives CASSEPLLWDRSSYEQYF.

This chain joins TRBV9 and TRBJ2-7; D is possibly TRBD1 (5 bases). Germline lookup yields CDR1 SGDLS and CDR2 YYNGEE. V was clipped by 0 bases and J by 2 bases, with 12 bases between them. CDR3 length equals 15 residues. CDR3 region: CASSVAAGRTYEQYF. CDR3 DNA sequence: TGTGCCAGCAGCGTAGCTGCAGGGCGAACCTACGAGCAGTACTTC.

The chain uses TRBV3-1 (or the pseudogene TRBV3-2) and TRBJ2-1, with D possibly TRBD1 on 6 matching bases. Germline V gene lookup returns CDR1 LGHDT and CDR2 YNNKEL (reference sequence). The CDR3 runs 13 residues. Trimming took 3 bases from V and 12 from J, leaving 15 bases between them. The CDR3 loop is CASSQLQQGSQFF. The CDR3 DNA reads TGTGCCAGCAGCCAGCTCCAACAGGGATCGCAGTTCTTC.